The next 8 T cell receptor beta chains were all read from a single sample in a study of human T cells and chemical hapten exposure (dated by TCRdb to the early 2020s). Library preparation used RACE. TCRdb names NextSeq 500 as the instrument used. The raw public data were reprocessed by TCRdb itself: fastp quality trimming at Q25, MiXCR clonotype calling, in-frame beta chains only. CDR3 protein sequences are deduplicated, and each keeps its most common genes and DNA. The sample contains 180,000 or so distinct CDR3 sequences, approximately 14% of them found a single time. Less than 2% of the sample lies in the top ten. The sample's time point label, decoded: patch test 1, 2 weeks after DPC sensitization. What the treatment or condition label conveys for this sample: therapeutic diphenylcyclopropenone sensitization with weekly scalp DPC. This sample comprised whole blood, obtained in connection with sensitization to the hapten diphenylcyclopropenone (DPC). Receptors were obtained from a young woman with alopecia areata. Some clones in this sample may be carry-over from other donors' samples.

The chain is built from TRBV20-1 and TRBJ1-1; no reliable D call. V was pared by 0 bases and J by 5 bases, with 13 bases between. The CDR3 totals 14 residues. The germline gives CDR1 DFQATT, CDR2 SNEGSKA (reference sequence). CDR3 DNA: TGCAGTGCTAGAGATCCGGGGATATGGACTGAAGCTTTCTTT. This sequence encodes CSARDPGIWTEAFF.

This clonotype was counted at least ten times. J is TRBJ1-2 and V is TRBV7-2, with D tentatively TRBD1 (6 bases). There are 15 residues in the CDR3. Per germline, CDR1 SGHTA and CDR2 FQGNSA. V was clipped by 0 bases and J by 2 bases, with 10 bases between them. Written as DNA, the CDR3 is TGTGCCAGCAGCTTAGCGCCGGGGGCGAACTATGGCTACACCTTC. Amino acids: CASSLAPGANYGYTF. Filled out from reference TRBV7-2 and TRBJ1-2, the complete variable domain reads GAGVSQSPSNKVTEKGKDVELRCDPISGHTALYWYRQSLGQGLEFLIYFQGNSAPDKSGLPSDRFSAERTGGSVSTLTIQRTQQEDSAVYLCASSLAPGANYGYTFGSGTRLTVV.

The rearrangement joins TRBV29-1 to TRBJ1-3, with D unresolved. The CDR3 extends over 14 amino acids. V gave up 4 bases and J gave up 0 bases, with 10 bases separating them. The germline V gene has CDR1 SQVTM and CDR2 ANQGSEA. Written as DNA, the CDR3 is TGCAGCGTTGTCCTTGGCATCTCTGGAAACACCATATATTTT. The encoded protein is CSVVLGISGNTIYF.

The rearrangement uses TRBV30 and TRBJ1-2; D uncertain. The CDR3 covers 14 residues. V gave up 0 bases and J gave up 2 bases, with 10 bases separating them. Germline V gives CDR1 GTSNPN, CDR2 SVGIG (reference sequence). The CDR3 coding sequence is TGTGCCTGGAGTGTACAGCAGACAAACTATGGCTACACCTTC. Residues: CAWSVQQTNYGYTF.

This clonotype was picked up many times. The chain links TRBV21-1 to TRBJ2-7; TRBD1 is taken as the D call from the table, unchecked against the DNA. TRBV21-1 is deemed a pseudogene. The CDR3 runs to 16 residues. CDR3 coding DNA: TGTGCCAGCAGCAAAGTTCCTGTCCGGGACAGGGGTGAGCAGTACTTC. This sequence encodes CASSKVPVRDRGEQYF.

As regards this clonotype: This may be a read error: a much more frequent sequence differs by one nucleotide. The CDR3 protein is CASSLLGGANEQSF. Here the CDR3 DNA reads TGTGCCAGCAGCCTACTAGGGGGAGCAAATGAGCAGTCCTTC. The chain uses TRBV7-8 and TRBJ2-1, with a possible D match to TRBD1 (6 bases). Germline values: CDR1 SGHVS, CDR2 FQNEAQ. The CDR3 consists of 14 residues.

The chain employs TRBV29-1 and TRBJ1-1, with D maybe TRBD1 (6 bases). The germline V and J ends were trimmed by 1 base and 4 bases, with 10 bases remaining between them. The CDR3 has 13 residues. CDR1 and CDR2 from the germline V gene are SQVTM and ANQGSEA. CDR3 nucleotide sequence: TGCAGCGTTGAAGGACAGGTACCCACTGAAGCTTTCTTT. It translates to CSVEGQVPTEAFF.

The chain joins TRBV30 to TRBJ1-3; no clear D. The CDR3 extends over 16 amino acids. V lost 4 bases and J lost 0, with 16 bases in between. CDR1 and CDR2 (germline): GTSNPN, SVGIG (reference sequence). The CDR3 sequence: CAWTYRFSSSGNTIYF. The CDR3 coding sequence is TGTGCCTGGACTTATCGGTTTTCGAGCTCTGGAAACACCATATATTTT.